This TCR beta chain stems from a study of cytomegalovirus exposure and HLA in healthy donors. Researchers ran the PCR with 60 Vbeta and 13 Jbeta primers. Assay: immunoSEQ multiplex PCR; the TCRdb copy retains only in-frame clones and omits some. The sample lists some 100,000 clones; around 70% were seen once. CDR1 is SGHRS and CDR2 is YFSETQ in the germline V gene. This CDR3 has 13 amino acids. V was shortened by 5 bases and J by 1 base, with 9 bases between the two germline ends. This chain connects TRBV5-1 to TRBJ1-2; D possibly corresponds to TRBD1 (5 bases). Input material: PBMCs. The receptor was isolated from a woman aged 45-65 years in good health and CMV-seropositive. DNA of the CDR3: TGCGCCAGCAGAACAGACAGTAACTATGGCTACACCTTC. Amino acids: CASRTDSNYGYTF.